The following is a TCR beta chain sequence with its context. Patients had blood sampled at baseline and again on cycle 4 day 1 and cycle 7 day 1. The CDR3 runs 17 residues. Unmatched junction bases numbered 16, after V lost 7 bases and J lost 5 bases. This sample is drawn from a study of OX40 agonist ivuxolimab in advanced cancers. Study-wide background: Prior anti-PD-1, anti-PD-L1 or anti-CTLA-4 therapy did not bar entry, and about 40% had some.

The assay was immunoSEQ multiplex PCR, and TCRdb's table has in-frame clones only and misses some. The sample has 45,000 or so clones; 80% are singletons. This receptor was taken from an adult with an advanced solid tumor such as melanoma, head and neck, liver or kidney cancer. This specimen was CD4+ or CD8+ T cells sorted from blood, taken in a trial of the OX40 agonist ivuxolimab. The chain is built from TRBV23-1 and TRBJ2-7; the match to TRBD1 covers 11 bases. TRBV23-1 is annotated as an ORF whose role is uncertain. The CDR3 loop reads CASTPNGWDRGSDEQYF. The CDR3 DNA reads as TGCGCCAGCACCCCAAACGGCTGGGACAGGGGGTCTGACGAGCAGTACTTC.